The present TCR beta chain was sequenced within a study of cytomegalovirus exposure and HLA in healthy donors. Study conclusions and caveats: Among TCR sequences, most were rare, though some public TCRs appeared in many donors.

In its sample, this clone was seen a few times. The antigen is unknown. CDR3 length equals 14 residues. Germline V gives CDR1 SQVTM, CDR2 ANQGSEA. The junction had 3 bases not matched to a gene; V was cut back by 2 bases and J by 2 bases. The assay was immunoSEQ multiplex PCR, and TCRdb's table has in-frame clones only and misses some. The sample consists of about 71,000 clones, about 94% of them appearing once. The donors were in the approximately 130-subject validation cohort, distinct from the roughly 600-subject first cohort. The chain links TRBV29-1 to TRBJ2-7, with 10 bases matching TRBD2. This TCR derives from a young woman in good health and CMV-seronegative. The sequenced sample was PBMCs. The CDR3 spells CSVEYSGGAYEQYF. DNA of the CDR3: TGCAGCGTTGAATACAGCGGGGGGGCCTACGAGCAGTACTTC.